This T cell receptor beta chain derives from a study of radiation and T cells in renal cell carcinoma. The CDR3 spans 14 residues. Trimming removed 11 bases from V and 2 bases from J, with 17 bases in between. Germline V gene sequence: CDR1 MNHEY, CDR2 SVGAGI. Indicated time point: blood 2 weeks post-SBRT. Described treatment: 15 Gy SBRT to primary tumor, nephrectomy 4 weeks later. Notes on the study in general: Pretreatment tumor biopsies were lacking, so baseline clonotypes are unknown.

Remarks on this clone: Its antigen is currently unknown.

TCRdb's table, derived via immunoSEQ multiplex PCR, lists solely in-frame clones and lacks some. Here the sample spans tens of thousands of clones, around three quarters being singletons. The source was blood, collected from a patient whose treatment included radiotherapy and nephrectomy. The rearrangement joins TRBV6-5 to TRBJ2-3; D remains unclear. This receptor was taken from an older woman with renal cell carcinoma. The CDR3, as DNA: TGTGCCTCCAGAGACCCGGGTTCCACAGATACGCAGTATTTT. Translated: CASRDPGSTDTQYF.